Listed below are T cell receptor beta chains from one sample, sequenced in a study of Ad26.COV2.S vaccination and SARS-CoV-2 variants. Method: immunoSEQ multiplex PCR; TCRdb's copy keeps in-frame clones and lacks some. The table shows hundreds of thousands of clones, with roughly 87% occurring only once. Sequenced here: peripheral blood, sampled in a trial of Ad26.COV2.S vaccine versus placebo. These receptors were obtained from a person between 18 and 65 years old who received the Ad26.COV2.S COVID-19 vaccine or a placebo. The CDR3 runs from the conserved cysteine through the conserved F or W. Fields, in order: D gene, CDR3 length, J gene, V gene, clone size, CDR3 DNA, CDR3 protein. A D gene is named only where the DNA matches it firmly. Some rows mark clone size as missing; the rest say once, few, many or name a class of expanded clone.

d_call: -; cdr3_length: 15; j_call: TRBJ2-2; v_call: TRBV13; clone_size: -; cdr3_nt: TGTGCCAGCAGACCCCGGGACTCCCCCTCCGGGGAGCTGTTTTTT; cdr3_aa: CASRPRDSPSGELFF
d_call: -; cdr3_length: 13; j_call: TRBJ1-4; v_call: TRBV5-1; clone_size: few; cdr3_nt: TGCGCCACCGCTCGGGAGAGTAATGAAAAACTGTTTTTT; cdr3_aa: CATARESNEKLFF
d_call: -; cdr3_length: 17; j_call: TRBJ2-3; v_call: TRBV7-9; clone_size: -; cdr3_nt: TGTGCCAGCAGCTCTACGGGGCACAGCTCTAGCACAGATACGCAGTATTTT; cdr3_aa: CASSSTGHSSSTDTQYF
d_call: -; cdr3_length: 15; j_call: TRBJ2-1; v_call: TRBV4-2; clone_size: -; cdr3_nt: TGTGCCAGCAGCCAAGATAGGGTAGCACTAGCTCGGCAGTTCTTC; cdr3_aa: CASSQDRVALARQFF
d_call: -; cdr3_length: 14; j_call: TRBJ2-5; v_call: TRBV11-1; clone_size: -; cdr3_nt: TGTGCCAGCAGCTCCAATAGCCCGGCGGAGACCCAGTACTTC; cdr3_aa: CASSSNSPAETQYF
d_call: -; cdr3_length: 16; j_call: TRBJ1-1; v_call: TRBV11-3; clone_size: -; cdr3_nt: TGTGCCAGCAGCTCCGCCGGGGGCCCATTGGACACTGAAGCTTTCTTT; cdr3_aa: CASSSAGGPLDTEAFF
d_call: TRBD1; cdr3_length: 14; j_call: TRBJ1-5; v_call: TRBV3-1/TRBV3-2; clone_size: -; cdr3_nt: TGTGCCAGCAGCTCCGGACAGGGTGAGCAGCCCCAGCATTTT; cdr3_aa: CASSSGQGEQPQHF
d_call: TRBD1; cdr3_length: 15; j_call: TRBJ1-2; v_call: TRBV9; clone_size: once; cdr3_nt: TGTGCCAGCAGCGTAGACCATACAGGGGGCCATGGCTACACCTTC; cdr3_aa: CASSVDHTGGHGYTF
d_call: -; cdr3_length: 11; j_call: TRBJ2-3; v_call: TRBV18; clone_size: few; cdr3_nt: TGTGCCACCTCCTCCTGGGATACGCAGTATTTT; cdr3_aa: CATSSWDTQYF
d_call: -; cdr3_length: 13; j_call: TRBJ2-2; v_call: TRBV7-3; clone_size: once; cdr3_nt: TGTGCCAGCAGCCCCGGGGGAACCGGGGAGCTGTTTTTT; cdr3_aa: CASSPGGTGELFF
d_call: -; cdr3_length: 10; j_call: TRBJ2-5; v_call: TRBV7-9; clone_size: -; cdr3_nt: TGTGCCAGCAGTTGGGAGACCCAGTACTTC; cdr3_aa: CASSWETQYF
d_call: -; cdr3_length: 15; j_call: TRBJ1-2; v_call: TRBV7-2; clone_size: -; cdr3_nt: TGTGCCAGCAGGCGCCAGAGGGAGATAAGTTCTGGCTACACCTTC; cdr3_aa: CASRRQREISSGYTF
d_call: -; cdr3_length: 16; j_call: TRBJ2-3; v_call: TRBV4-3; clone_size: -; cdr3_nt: TGCGCCAGCAGCCAAGGAGTTTTGGGAAGGGCGGGTACGCAGTATTTT; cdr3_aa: CASSQGVLGRAGTQYF
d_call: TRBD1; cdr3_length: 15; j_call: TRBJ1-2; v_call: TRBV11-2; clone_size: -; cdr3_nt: TGTGCCAGCAGCTTAAACAGGGGTACTTTTTATGGCTACACCTTC; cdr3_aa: CASSLNRGTFYGYTF
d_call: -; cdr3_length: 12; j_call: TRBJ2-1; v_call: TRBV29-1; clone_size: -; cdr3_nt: TGCAGCGTTGCCTTCCGGGCCATAGAGCAGTTCTTC; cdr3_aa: CSVAFRAIEQFF
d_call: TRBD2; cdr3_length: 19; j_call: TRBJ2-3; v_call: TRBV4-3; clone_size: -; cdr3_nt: TGCGCCAGCAGCCGTTTAGGGACTACAAGCGATTATAGCACAGATACGCAGTATTTT; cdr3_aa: CASSRLGTTSDYSTDTQYF
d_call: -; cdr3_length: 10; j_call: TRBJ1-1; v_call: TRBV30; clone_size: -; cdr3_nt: TGTGCCTGGTTCAGGGTCGAAGCTTTCTTT; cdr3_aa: CAWFRVEAFF
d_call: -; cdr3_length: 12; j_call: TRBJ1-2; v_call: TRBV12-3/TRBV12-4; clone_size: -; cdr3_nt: TGTGCCAGCAGTTTGGGACCATATGGCTACACCTTC; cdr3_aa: CASSLGPYGYTF
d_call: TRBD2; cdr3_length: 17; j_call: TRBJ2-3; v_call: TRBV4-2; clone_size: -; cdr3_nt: TGTGCCAGCAGCCAAGTGGTTGGCGGGAGGGCCGAGTATACGCAGTATTTT; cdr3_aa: CASSQVVGGRAEYTQYF
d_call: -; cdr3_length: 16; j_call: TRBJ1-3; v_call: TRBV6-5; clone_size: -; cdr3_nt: TGTGCCAGCAGTTACAGTGGAATTCGTGGCGGAAACACCATATATTTT; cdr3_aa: CASSYSGIRGGNTIYF
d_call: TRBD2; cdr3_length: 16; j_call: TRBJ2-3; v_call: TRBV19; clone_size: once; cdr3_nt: TGTGCCAGTAGTGGAAGACTAGCGGGAGATTTGGATACGCAGTATTTT; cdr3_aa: CASSGRLAGDLDTQYF